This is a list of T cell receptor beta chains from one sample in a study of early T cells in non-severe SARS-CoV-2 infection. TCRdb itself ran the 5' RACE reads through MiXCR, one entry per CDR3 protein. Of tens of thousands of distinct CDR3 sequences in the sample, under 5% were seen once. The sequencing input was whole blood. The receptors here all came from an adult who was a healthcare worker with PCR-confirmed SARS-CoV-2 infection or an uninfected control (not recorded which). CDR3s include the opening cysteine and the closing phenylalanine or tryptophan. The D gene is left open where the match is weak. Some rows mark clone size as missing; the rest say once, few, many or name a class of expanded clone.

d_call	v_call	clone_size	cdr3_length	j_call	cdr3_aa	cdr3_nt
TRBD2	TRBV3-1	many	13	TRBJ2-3	CASLAGFTDTQYF	TGTGCCAGCTTAGCGGGGTTCACAGATACGCAGTATTTT
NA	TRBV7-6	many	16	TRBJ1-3	CASSLAGLYEENTIYF	TGTGCCAGCAGCTTAGCGGGTCTCTACGAGGAAAACACCATATATTTT
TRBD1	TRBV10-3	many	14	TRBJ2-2	CAIRQGQATGELFF	TGTGCCATAAGACAGGGTCAAGCCACCGGGGAGCTGTTTTTT
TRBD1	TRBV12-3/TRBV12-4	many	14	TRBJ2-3	CASGPTGGTDTQYF	TGTGCCAGCGGCCCGACAGGGGGCACAGATACGCAGTATTTT
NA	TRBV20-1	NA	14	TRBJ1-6	CSVVGGPNNSPLHF	TGCAGTGTTGTGGGGGGGCCTAATAATTCACCCCTCCACTTT
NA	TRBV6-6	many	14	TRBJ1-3	CASSKQAIGNTIYF	TGTGCCAGCAGTAAACAGGCCATCGGAAACACCATATATTTT
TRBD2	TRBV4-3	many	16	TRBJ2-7	CASSPGTSGSRYEQYF	TGCGCCAGCAGCCCGGGTACTAGCGGGAGTCGGTACGAGCAGTACTTC
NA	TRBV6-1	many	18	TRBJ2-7	CASEGMTGLAMWPAEQYF	TGTGCCAGCGAAGGAATGACAGGACTTGCGATGTGGCCTGCCGAGCAGTACTTC
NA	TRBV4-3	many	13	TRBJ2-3	CASSQVQADTQYF	TGCGCCAGCAGCCAAGTACAGGCAGATACGCAGTATTTT
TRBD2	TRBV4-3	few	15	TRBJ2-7	CASSQTSGSSYEQYF	TGCGCCAGCAGCCAGACTAGCGGGAGTTCCTACGAGCAGTACTTC
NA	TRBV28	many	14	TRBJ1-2	CASSFGAINYGYTF	TGTGCCAGCAGTTTCGGGGCAATTAACTATGGCTACACCTTC
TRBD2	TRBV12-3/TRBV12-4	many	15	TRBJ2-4	CASSPGMGGGNIQYF	TGTGCCAGCAGTCCCGGAATGGGGGGGGGAAACATTCAGTACTTC
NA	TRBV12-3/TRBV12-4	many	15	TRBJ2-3	CASSFWSLGTDTQYF	TGTGCCAGCAGTTTTTGGTCTTTGGGCACAGATACGCAGTATTTT
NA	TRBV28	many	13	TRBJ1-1	CASSLRGRTEVFF	TGTGCCAGCAGTCTCAGGGGAAGGACTGAAGTTTTCTTT
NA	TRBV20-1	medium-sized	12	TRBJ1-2	CSASSGGYGYTF	TGCAGTGCTAGTTCCGGGGGCTATGGCTACACCTTC
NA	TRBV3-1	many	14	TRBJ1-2	CASTGAGINYGYTF	TGTGCCAGCACCGGGGCAGGTATTAACTATGGCTACACCTTC
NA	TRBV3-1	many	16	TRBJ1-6	CASSRPTVAGNSPLHF	TGTGCCAGCAGCCGACCCACAGTCGCGGGCAATTCACCCCTCCACTTT
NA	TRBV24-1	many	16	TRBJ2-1	CATSDSTESSYNEQFF	TGTGCCACCAGTGATTCGACAGAGAGCTCCTACAATGAGCAGTTCTTC
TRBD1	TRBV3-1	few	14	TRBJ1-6	CASSHAGGGSPLHF	TGTGCCAGCAGCCATGCAGGGGGCGGTTCACCCCTCCACTTT
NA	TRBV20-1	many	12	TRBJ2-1	CSALDRDNEQFF	TGCAGTGCTTTAGACAGAGACAATGAGCAGTTCTTC
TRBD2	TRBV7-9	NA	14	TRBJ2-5	CASSFWGGIETQYF	TGTGCCAGCAGCTTCTGGGGGGGGATAGAGACCCAGTACTTC
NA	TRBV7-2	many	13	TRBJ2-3	CASSFRGSDTQYF	TGTGCCAGCAGCTTCCGGGGGTCAGATACGCAGTATTTT
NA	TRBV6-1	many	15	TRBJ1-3	CASSARLGSGNTIYF	TGTGCCAGCAGTGCCCGACTGGGCTCTGGAAACACCATATATTTT
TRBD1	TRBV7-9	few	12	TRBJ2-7	CASSETGGEQYF	TGTGCCAGCAGCGAGACAGGGGGCGAGCAGTACTTC